The present TCR beta chain was sequenced within a study of OX40 agonist ivuxolimab in advanced cancers. Study information: Hepatocellular carcinoma, melanoma, renal cell or head and neck cancer affected the dose-escalation patients. Having had anti-PD-1, anti-PD-L1 or anti-CTLA-4 therapy before was allowed, and roughly 38% had some.

After removal of 2 bases from V and 5 bases from J, the junction contained 5 bases not matched to a gene. Germline loops: CDR1 MNHEY, CDR2 SVGAGI. The length of the CDR3 is 14 residues. The study's findings and limits: It was not determined which antigens were specifically recognized by the peripheral T cells that had undergone clonal expansion.

TCRdb keeps only in-frame clones here, not all; method: immunoSEQ multiplex PCR. The data hold approximately 70,000 clones, with 80% to 95% observed a single time. This clone was seen only once. Its cognate antigen is unknown. This TCR was sampled from an adult with an advanced solid tumor such as melanoma, head and neck, liver or kidney cancer. The sequencing used CD4+ or CD8+ T cells sorted from blood, collected in a trial of the OX40 agonist ivuxolimab. The chain uses TRBV6-5 and TRBJ2-7, with TRBD2 matching over 8 bases. CDR3 DNA sequence: TGTGCCAGCAGTTACCGGGGGGGCTCGAACGAGCAGTACTTC. It specifies CASSYRGGSNEQYF.